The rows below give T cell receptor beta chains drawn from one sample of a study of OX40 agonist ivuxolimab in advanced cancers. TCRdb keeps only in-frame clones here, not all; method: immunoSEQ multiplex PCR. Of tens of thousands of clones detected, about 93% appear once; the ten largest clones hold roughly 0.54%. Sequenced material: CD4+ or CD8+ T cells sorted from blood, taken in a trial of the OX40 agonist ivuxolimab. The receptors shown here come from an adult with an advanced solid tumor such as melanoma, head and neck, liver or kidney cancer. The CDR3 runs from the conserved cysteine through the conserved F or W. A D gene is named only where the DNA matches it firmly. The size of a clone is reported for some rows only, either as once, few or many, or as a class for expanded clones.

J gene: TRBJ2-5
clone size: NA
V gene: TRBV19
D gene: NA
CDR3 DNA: TGTGCCAGTAGTGCCCGAAAGGGGTTTGAGACCCAGTACTTC
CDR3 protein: CASSARKGFETQYF

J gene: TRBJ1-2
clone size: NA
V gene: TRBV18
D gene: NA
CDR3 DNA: TGTGCCAGCTCACCACCGGGACAAGCGGGCTACACCTTC
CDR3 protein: CASSPPGQAGYTF

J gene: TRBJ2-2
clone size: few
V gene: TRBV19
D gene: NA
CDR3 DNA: TGTGCCAGTAGCCCCACTAGGAACACCGGGGAGCTGTTTTTT
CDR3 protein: CASSPTRNTGELFF

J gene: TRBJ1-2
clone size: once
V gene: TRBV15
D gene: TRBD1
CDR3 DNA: TGTGCCACCAGCAGAGAGGGGACAGGTAGAGGCTACACCTTC
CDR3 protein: CATSREGTGRGYTF

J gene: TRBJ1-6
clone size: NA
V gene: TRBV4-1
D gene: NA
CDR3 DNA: TGCGCCAGCAGCCAGCCCGCGCGGTCCGTCTATAATTCACCCCTCCACTTT
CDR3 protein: CASSQPARSVYNSPLHF

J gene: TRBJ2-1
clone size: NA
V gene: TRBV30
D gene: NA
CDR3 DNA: TGTGCCTGGAGCGGGGCGAGCTCCTACAATGAGCAGTTCTTC
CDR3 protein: CAWSGASSYNEQFF

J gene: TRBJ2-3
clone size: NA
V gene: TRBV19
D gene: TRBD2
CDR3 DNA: TGTGCCAGTAGTATCCGGACTAGCGGGCCGACAGATACGCAGTATTTT
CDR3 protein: CASSIRTSGPTDTQYF

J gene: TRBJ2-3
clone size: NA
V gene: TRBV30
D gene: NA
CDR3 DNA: TGTGCCTGGAGCTACGGAGCTAGCACAGATACGCAGTATTTT
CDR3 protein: CAWSYGASTDTQYF

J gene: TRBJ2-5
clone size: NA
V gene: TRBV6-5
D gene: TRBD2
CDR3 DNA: TGTGCCAGCACGACTAGCGGGAGAGAGACCCAGTACTTC
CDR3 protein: CASTTSGRETQYF

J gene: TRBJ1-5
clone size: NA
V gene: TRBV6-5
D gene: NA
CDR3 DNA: TGTGCCAGCAGTGGACAGATTAATCAGCCCCAGCATTTT
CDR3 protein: CASSGQINQPQHF

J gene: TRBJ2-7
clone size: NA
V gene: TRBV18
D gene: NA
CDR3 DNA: TGTGCCAGCTCCTCCTCAGGGACCGCCTACGAGCAGTACTTC
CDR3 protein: CASSSSGTAYEQYF

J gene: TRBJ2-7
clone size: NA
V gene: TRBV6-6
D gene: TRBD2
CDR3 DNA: TGTGCCAGCCGGACCGGGACTAGCGGGACCTACGAGCAGTACTTC
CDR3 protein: CASRTGTSGTYEQYF

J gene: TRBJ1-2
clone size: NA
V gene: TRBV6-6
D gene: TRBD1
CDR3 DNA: TGTGCCAGCAGTTTATGGACAGGGGGCAATGGCTACACCTTC
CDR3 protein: CASSLWTGGNGYTF

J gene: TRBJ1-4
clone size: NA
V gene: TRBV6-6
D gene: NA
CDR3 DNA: TGTGCCAGCAGGTCCGGCGGGAAAACTAATGAAAAACTGTTTTTT
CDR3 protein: CASRSGGKTNEKLFF

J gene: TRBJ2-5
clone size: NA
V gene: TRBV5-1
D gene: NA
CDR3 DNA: TGCGCCAGCAGCCCACAAGAGACCCAGTACTTC
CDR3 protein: CASSPQETQYF

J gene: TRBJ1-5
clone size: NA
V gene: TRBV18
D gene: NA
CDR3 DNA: TGTGCCAGCTCCCCCGGCAATCAGCCCCAGCATTTT
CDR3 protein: CASSPGNQPQHF

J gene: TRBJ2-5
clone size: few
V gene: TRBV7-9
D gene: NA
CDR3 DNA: TGTGCCAGCAGCTTGACGCTAGTGGGAACGCAAGAGACCCAGTACTTC
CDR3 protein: CASSLTLVGTQETQYF

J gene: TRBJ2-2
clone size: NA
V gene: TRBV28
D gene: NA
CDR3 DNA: TGTGCCAGCTACCACCCTCAGGCAGGGAAAACCGGGGAGCTGTTTTTT
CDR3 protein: CASYHPQAGKTGELFF

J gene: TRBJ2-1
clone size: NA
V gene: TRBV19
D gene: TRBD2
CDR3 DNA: TGTGCCAGTAGTATGTCTAGCGGAGGGGTATACAATGAGCAGTTCTTC
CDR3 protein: CASSMSSGGVYNEQFF

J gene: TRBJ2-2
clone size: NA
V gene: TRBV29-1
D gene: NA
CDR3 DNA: TGCAGCTTGGTCGAGTACCGGGGAGCTGTTTTT
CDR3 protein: CSLVEYRGAVF

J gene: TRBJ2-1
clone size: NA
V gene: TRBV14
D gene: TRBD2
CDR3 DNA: TGTGCCAGCAGCCAAGACAGGGGGCTAGCGGGAGGGAGCTCCTACAATGAGCAGTTCTTC
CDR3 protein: CASSQDRGLAGGSSYNEQFF

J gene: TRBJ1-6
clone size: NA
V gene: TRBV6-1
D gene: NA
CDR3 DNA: TGTGCCAGCAGGCCGATGAATAGGGATTCACCCCTCCACTTT
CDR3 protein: CASRPMNRDSPLHF